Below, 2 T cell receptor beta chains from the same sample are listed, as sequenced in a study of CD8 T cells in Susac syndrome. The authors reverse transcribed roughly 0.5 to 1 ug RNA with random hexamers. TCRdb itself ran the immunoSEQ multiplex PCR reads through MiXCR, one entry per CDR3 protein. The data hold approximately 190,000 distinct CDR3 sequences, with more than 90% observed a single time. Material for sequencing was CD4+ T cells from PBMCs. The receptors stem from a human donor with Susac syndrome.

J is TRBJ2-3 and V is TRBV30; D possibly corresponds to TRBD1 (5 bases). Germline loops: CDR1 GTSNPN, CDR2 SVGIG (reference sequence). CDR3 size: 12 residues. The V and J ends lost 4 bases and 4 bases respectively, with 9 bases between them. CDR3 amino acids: CAWTIGADTQYF. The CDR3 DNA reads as TGTGCCTGGACTATAGGGGCAGATACGCAGTATTTT.

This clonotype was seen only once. CDR3 residues: CSVEDPPAGGETQYF. The CDR3 DNA is TGCAGCGTTGAAGATCCACCAGCCGGGGGGGAGACCCAGTACTTC. This chain uses TRBV29-1 with TRBJ2-5; 7 nucleotides align to TRBD2. CDR1 is SQVTM, CDR2 ANQGSEA, per germline. The CDR3 is 15 residues long. The V and J ends lost 0 bases and 5 bases, in that order; junction bases with no gene match: 9.